Reported below is one T cell receptor (beta chain). Its target is not known. The method was immunoSEQ multiplex PCR; TCRdb's version includes in-frame clones alone and lacks a portion of them. The repertoire holds under 100,000 clones, with approximately 89% as singletons. Germline CDR1 LNHDA, CDR2 SQIVND (reference sequence). The CDR3 totals 14 residues. Deletions cut 3 bases from V and 3 bases from J, with 8 bases between. This entry comes from a study of T cell responses to AZD1222 COVID-19 vaccine. For the study at large: It was second doses at about 4 or about 12 weeks that were pooled. Study-level results: Females outnumbered males among donors, who were mostly white British; clonal diversity was possibly underestimated.

This clonotype was sampled from an adult in good health. The specimen comprised peripheral blood, sampled on day 0 of AZD1222 vaccination. The V call is TRBV19, the J call TRBJ2-2, with D unclear. The CDR3 sequence: CASSIPLDTGELFF. CDR3 in DNA: TGTGCCAGTAGTATCCCCCTCGACACCGGGGAGCTGTTTTTT.